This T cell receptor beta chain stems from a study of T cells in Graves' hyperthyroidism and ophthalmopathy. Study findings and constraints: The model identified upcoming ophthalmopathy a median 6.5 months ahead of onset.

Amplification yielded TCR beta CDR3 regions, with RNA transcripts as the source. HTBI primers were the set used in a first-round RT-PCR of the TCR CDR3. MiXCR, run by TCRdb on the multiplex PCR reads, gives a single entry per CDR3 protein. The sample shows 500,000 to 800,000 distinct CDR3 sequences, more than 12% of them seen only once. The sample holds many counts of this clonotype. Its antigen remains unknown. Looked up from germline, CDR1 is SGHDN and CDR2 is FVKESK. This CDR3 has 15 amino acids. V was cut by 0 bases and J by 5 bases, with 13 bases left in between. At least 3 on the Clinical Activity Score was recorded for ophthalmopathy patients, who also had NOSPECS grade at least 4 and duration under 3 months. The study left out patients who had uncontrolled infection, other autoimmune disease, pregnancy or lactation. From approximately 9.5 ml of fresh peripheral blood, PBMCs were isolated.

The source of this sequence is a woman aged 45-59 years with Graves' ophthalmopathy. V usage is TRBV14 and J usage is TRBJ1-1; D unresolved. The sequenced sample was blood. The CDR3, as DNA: TGTGCCAGCAGCCAAGATCTGGGGTTGGGGACTGAAGCTTTCTTT. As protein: CASSQDLGLGTEAFF.